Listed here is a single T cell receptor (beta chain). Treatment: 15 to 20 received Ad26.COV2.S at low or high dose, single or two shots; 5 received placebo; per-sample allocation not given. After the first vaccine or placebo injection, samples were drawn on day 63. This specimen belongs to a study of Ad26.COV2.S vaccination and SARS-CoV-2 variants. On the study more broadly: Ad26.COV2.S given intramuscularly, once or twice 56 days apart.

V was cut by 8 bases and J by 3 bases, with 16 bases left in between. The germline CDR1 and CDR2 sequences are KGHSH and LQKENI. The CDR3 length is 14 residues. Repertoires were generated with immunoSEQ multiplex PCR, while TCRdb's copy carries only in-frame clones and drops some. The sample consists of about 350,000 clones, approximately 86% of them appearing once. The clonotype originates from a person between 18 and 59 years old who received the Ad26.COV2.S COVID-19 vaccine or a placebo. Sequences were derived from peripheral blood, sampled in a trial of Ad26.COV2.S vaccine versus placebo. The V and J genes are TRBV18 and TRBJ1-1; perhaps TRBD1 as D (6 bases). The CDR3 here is CASEARGRDTEAFF. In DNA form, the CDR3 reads TGTGCCAGCGAAGCCAGGGGTCGGGACACTGAAGCTTTCTTT.